This T cell receptor (beta chain) comes out of a study of cytomegalovirus exposure and HLA in healthy donors. General study findings and limits: The study recorded 164 TCR beta chains that were cytomegalovirus-associated.

Assay: immunoSEQ multiplex PCR; the TCRdb copy retains only in-frame clones and omits some. The sample carries 150,000 to 200,000 clones, around 89% recorded once. The length of the CDR3 is 16 residues. The J segment lost 3 bases and the V segment lost 0 bases, leaving 3 bases of the junction unmatched. CDR1 is SGHAT and CDR2 is FQDESV in the germline V gene (reference sequence). With regard to this clone: The antigen remains undetermined.

The material sequenced was PBMCs. The clonotype was recovered from a man aged 18 to 35 in good health and CMV-seronegative. V usage is TRBV11-1 and J usage is TRBJ2-3; 10 bases agree with TRBD2. The CDR3 DNA is TGTGCCAGCAGCTTAGCAGAACTAGCGGGAACAGATACGCAGTATTTT. Amino acid sequence: CASSLAELAGTDTQYF. Combining the CDR3 with reference TRBV11-1 and TRBJ2-3 gives the whole variable domain EAEVAQSPRYKITEKSQAVAFWCDPISGHATLYWYRQILGQGPELLVQFQDESVVDDSQLPKDRFSAERLKGVDSTLKIQPAELGDSAMYLCASSLAELAGTDTQYFGPGTRLTVL.